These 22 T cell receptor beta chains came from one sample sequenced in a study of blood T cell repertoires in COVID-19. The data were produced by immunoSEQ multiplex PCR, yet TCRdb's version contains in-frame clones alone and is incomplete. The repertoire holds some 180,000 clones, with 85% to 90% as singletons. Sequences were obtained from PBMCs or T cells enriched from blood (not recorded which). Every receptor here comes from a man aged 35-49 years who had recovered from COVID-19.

The CDR3 DNA follows: TGTGCCAGCAGCTTGGGGCCAGGGGGAAGCGCTGGAAACACCATATATTTT. Translation gives CASSLGPGGSAGNTIYF. The rearrangement joins TRBV5-4 to TRBJ1-3; TRBD1 agrees at 7 bases. The CDR3 is 17 amino acids. V shed 0 bases and J 2 bases; nucleotides not matched to a gene: 8. Germline V lookup: CDR1 SGHNT, CDR2 YYREEE (reference sequence).

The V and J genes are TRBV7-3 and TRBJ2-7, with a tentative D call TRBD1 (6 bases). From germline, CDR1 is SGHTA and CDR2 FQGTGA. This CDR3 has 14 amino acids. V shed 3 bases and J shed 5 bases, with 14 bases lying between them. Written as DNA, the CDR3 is TGTGCCAGCAGCTTGACAGGTCGAGGGCACGAGCAGTACTTC. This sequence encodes CASSLTGRGHEQYF.

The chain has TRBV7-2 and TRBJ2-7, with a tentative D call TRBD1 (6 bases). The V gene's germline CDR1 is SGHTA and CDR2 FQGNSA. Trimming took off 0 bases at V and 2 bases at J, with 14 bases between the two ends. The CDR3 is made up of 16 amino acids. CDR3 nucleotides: TGTGCCAGCAGCTTAGCTTGGGACACCTCACCCTACGAGCAGTACTTC. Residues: CASSLAWDTSPYEQYF. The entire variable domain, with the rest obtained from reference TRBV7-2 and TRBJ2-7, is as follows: GAGVSQSPSNKVTEKGKDVELRCDPISGHTALYWYRQSLGQGLEFLIYFQGNSAPDKSGLPSDRFSAERTGGSVSTLTIQRTQQEDSAVYLCASSLAWDTSPYEQYFGPGTRLTVT.

The CDR3 DNA reads as TGTGCCAGCAGCGTTACGGGGAACAGGGGGTTCGGGGAGCTGTTTTTT. Amino acid sequence: CASSVTGNRGFGELFF. The chain is built from TRBV9 and TRBJ2-2, with 8 bases aligning to TRBD1. Germline CDR1 SGDLS, CDR2 YYNGEE. The CDR3 sequence is 16 residues long. V shed 2 bases and J 7 bases; nucleotides not matched to a gene: 10.

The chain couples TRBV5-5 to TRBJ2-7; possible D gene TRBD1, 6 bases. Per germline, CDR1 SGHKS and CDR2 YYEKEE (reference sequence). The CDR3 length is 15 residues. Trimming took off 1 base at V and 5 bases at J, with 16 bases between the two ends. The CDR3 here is CASSLIGAGGNEQYF. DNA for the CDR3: TGTGCCAGCAGCTTGATCGGGGCTGGGGGCAACGAGCAGTACTTC.

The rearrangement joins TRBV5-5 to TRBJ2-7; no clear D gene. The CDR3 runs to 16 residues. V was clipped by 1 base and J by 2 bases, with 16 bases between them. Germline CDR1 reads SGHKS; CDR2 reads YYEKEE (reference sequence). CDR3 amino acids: CASSLILANGPYEQYF. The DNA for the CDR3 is TGTGCCAGCAGCTTGATTCTCGCCAACGGTCCCTACGAGCAGTACTTC.

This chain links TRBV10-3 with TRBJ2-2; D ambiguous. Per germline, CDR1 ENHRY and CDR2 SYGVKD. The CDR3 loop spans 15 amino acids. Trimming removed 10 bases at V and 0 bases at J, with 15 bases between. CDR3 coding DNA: TGTGCCACCAGCCCGGCTAGTCCGAACACCGGGGAGCTGTTTTTT. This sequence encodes CATSPASPNTGELFF.

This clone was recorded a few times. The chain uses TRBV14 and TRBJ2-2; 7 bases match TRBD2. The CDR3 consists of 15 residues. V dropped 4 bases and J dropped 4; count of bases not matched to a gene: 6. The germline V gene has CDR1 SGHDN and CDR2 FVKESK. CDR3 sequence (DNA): TGTGCCAGCAGCCGTATGCGGGAGTCCACCGGGGAGCTGTTTTTT. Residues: CASSRMRESTGELFF.

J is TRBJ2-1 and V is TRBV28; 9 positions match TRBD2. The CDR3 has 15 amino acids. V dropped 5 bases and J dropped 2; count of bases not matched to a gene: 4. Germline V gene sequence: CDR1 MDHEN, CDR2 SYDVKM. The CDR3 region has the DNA TGTGCCAGCAGTCCTAGCGGGAACGCCTACAATGAGCAGTTCTTC. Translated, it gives CASSPSGNAYNEQFF.

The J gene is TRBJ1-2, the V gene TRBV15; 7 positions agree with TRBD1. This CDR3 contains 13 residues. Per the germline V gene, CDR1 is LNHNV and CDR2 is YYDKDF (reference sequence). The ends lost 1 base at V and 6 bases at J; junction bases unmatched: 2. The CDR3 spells CATSRGQGDGYTF. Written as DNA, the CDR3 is TGTGCCACCAGCAGAGGTCAGGGGGATGGCTACACCTTC.

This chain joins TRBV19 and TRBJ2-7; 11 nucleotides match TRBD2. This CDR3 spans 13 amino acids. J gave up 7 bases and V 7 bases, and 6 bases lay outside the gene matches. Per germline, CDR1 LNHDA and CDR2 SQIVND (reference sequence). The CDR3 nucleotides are TGTGCCAGTATAGGGACTAGCGGACGTGAGCAGTACTTC. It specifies CASIGTSGREQYF.

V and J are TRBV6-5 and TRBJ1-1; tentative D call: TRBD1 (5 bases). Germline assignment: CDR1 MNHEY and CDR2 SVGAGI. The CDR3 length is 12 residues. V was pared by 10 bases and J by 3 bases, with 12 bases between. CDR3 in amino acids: CATGRQHTEAFF. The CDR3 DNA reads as TGTGCCACCGGGAGACAGCACACTGAAGCTTTCTTT.

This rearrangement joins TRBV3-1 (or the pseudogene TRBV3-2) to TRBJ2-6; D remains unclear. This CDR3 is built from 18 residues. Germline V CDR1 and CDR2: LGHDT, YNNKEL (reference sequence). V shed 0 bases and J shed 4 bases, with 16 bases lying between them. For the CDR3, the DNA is TGTGCCAGCAGCCAAGATCATCACATTACAACGGGGGCCAACGTCCTGACTTTC. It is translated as CASSQDHHITTGANVLTF.

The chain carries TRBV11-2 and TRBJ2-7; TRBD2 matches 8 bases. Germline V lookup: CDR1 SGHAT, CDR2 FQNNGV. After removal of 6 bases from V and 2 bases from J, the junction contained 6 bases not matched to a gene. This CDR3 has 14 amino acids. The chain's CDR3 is CASRLSGAPYEQYF. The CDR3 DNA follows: TGTGCCAGCAGACTTAGCGGGGCACCCTACGAGCAGTACTTC.

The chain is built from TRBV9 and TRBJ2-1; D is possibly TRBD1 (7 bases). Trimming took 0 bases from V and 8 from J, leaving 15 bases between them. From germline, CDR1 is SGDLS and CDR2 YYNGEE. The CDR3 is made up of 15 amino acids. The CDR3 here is CASSVEEGAWDEQFF. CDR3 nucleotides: TGTGCCAGCAGCGTAGAGGAGGGGGCGTGGGATGAGCAGTTCTTC. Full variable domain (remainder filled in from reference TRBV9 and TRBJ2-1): DSGVTQTPKHLITATGQRVTLRCSPRSGDLSVYWYQQSLDQGLQFLIQYYNGEERAKGNILERFSAQQFPDLHSELNLSSLELGDSALYFCASSVEEGAWDEQFFGPGTRLTVL.

The CDR3 spells CASSLNTGNQPQHF. CDR3 nucleotides: TGTGCCAGCAGCTTAAATACAGGGAATCAGCCCCAGCATTTT. The chain links TRBV7-9 to TRBJ1-5, with D possibly being TRBD1 (6 bases). This CDR3 spans 14 amino acids. Germline loops: CDR1 SEHNR, CDR2 FQNEAQ (reference sequence). Trimming shortened V by 2 bases and J by 4 bases, and 9 bases separated the two germline ends. The full variable domain, completed using reference TRBV7-9 and TRBJ1-5, is DTGVSQNPRHKITKRGQNVTFRCDPISEHNRLYWYRQTLGQGPEFLTYFQNEAQLEKSRLLSDRFSAERPKGSFSTLEIQRTEQGDSAMYLCASSLNTGNQPQHFGDGTRLSIL.

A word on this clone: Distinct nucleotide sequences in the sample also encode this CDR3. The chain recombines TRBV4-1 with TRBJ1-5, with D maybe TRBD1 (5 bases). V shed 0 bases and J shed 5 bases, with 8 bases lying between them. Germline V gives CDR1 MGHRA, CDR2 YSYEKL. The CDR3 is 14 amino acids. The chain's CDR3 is CASSQEGADQPQHF. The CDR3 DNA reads TGCGCCAGCAGCCAAGAAGGGGCGGATCAGCCCCAGCATTTT.

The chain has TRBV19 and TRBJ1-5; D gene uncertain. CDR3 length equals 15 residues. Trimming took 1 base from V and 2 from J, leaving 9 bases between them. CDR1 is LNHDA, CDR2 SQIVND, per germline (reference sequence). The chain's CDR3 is CASSIAGSGNQPQHF. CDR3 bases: TGTGCCAGTAGTATAGCGGGGAGTGGCAATCAGCCCCAGCATTTT.

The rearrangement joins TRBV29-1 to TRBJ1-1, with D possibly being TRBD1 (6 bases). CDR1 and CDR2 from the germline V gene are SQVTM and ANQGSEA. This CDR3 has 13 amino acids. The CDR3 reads CRAESGAHSEAFF. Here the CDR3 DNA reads TGCAGGGCAGAGTCAGGGGCGCACTCTGAAGCTTTCTTT.

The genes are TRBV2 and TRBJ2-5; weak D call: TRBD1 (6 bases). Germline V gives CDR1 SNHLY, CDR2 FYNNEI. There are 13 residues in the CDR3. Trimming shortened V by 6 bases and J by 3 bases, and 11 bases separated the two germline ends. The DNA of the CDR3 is TGTGCCAGCAGACCGGACAGTGAAGAGACCCAGTACTTC. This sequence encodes CASRPDSEETQYF.

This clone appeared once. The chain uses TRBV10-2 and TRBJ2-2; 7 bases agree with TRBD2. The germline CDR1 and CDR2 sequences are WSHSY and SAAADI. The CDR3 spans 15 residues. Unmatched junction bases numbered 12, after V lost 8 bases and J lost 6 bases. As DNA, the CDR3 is TGCGCCAGCGGCCCGGCGGGGGTCCAACCCGGGGAGCTGTTTTTT. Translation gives CASGPAGVQPGELFF.

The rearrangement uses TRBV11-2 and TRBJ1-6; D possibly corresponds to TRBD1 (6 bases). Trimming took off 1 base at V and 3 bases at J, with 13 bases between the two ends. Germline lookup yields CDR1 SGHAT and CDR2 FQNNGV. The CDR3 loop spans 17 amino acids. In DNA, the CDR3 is TGTGCCAGCAGCTTAGGGCCCCAGGACAGCTATAATTCACCCCTCCACTTT. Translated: CASSLGPQDSYNSPLHF.